This T cell receptor (beta chain) was captured by sequencing in a study of beta chain features in type 1 diabetes. Study-level results: When Type 1 diabetes patients were examined, their TCRB CDR3s proved moderately but significantly shorter in all four CD4+ subsets.

Concerning this clone itself: Antigen unknown.

Trimming removed 6 bases from V and 5 bases from J; junction bases left unmatched: 6. In germline, CDR1 is LGHNT, CDR2 FRNRAP. CDR3 length: 13 amino acids. Every bit of the isolated RNA underwent reverse transcription, so sequencing read expressed TCRB transcripts. Generated by immunoSEQ multiplex PCR, the TCRdb table keeps only in-frame clones and is missing some. Among fewer than 450,000 clones listed, roughly 13% were seen once. The chain is built from TRBV12-5 and TRBJ2-7; 8 bases align to TRBD1. The clonotype comes from a woman younger than 35 with type 1 diabetes. The sequenced sample consisted of naive CD4+ T cells from blood. The CDR3 spells CASGMTGDHEQYV. In DNA, the CDR3 is TGTGCTAGTGGCATGACAGGGGACCACGAGCAGTACGTC.